The 21 T cell receptor beta chains given below trace back to one sample, sequenced in a study of T cells after yellow fever vaccination. TCRdb analysed the 5' RACE reads with MiXCR anew, one entry per CDR3 protein. Of 200,000 or so distinct CDR3 sequences detected, 6.5% to 7.5% appear once; the ten largest clones hold 0.8% to 1.2%. Sequenced here: CD4+ T cells sorted from PBMCs, sampled on the day of the yellow fever booster vaccination. The receptors come from a young man who received the YFV17D yellow fever vaccine.

V usage is TRBV29-1 and J usage is TRBJ2-3; D is unclear. Germline V gene data show CDR1 as SQVTM and CDR2 as ANQGSEA. The CDR3 contains 14 residues. The germline V and J ends were trimmed by 4 bases and 5 bases, with 16 bases remaining between them. CDR3 region: CSVARLLRIDTQYF. The CDR3 nucleotides read TGCAGCGTTGCCCGCCTGTTGCGTATAGATACGCAGTATTTT.

The chain carries TRBV6-1 and TRBJ1-6; the D gene is possibly TRBD1 (5 bases). V lost 7 bases, J lost 7 bases, and 11 bases lay in between. Germline CDR1 MNHNS, CDR2 SASEGT. The CDR3 sequence is 13 residues long. The CDR3 DNA reads TGTGCCAGCAAACAGGACCCAAATTCACCCCTCCACTTT. Amino acids: CASKQDPNSPLHF.

This clonotype has at least ten counts. The chain has TRBV5-4 and TRBJ2-5, with D perhaps matching TRBD1 (6 bases). V lost 7 bases and J lost 0, with 10 bases in between. In germline, CDR1 is SGHNT, CDR2 YYREEE (reference sequence). The CDR3 totals 13 residues. CDR3 DNA: TGTGCCAGCGGAGGACAGAACCAAGAGACCCAGTACTTC. Its translation: CASGGQNQETQYF.

This clonotype was counted at least ten times. The CDR3 spells CASSPSGRSTDTQYF. CDR3 nucleotide sequence: TGTGCCAGCAGCCCTTCCGGCCGGAGCACAGATACGCAGTATTTT. The V gene is TRBV7-9, the J gene TRBJ2-3; D gene uncertain. The CDR3 is 15 amino acids. Germline V CDR1 and CDR2: SEHNR, FQNEAQ (reference sequence). V lost 5 bases and J lost 0, with 12 bases in between. The whole variable domain, remainder taken from reference TRBV7-9 and TRBJ2-3, is DTGVSQNPRHKITKRGQNVTFRCDPISEHNRLYWYRQTLGQGPEFLTYFQNEAQLEKSRLLSDRFSAERPKGSFSTLEIQRTEQGDSAMYLCASSPSGRSTDTQYFGPGTRLTVL.

There are many counts of this clonotype. The chain is built from TRBV5-1 and TRBJ2-2; D gene uncertain. Per germline, CDR1 SGHRS and CDR2 YFSETQ. V dropped 5 bases and J dropped 6 bases, with 11 bases sitting between them. The CDR3 has 13 residues. The CDR3 here is CASRAEGPGELFF. CDR3 DNA: TGCGCCAGCAGGGCGGAAGGACCCGGGGAGCTGTTTTTT.

The chain uses TRBV28 and TRBJ1-3; D unresolved. The CDR3 length is 15 residues. Germline CDR1 reads MDHEN; CDR2 reads SYDVKM. The germline V and J ends were trimmed by 4 bases and 0 bases, with 10 bases remaining between them. DNA for the CDR3: TGTGCCAGCAGTTCCCCATTCCGCTCTGGAAACACCATATATTTT. This encodes CASSSPFRSGNTIYF.

This clonotype was recorded at least ten times. The V gene is TRBV6-5, the J gene TRBJ2-4; 7 bases are a match to TRBD2. With 0 bases clipped from V and 6 bases from J, the junction kept 8 bases outside the gene matches. Per germline, CDR1 MNHEY and CDR2 SVGAGI. The CDR3 runs 16 residues. The CDR3 reads CASSYSGGRARNIQYF. CDR3 DNA sequence: TGTGCCAGCAGTTACTCTGGGGGGAGGGCGAGAAACATTCAGTACTTC.

This clonotype was seen a handful of times. The chain carries TRBV5-1 and TRBJ2-3; D perhaps matches TRBD1 (5 bases). CDR1 is SGHRS, CDR2 YFSETQ, per germline. This CDR3 is 14 amino acids long. V dropped 1 base and J dropped 4 bases, with 10 bases sitting between them. CDR3 residues: CASSLQGTSDTQYF. CDR3 in DNA: TGCGCCAGCAGCTTGCAGGGTACGTCAGATACGCAGTATTTT.

This clonotype was observed many times. The chain has TRBV6-1 and TRBJ2-7; a possible D gene is TRBD1 (6 bases). The V gene's germline CDR1 is MNHNS and CDR2 SASEGT. V was pared by 6 bases and J by 0 bases, with 15 bases between. The CDR3 is 15 residues long. CDR3 in amino acids: CASSLGEGGSYEQYF. DNA for the CDR3: TGTGCCAGCAGCCTCGGGGAAGGGGGCTCCTACGAGCAGTACTTC.

This chain links TRBV11-2 with TRBJ2-3, with 14 bases lining up with TRBD2. With 5 bases clipped from V and 2 bases from J, the junction kept 6 bases outside the gene matches. CDR3 size: 17 residues. In germline, CDR1 is SGHAT, CDR2 FQNNGV. CDR3 DNA sequence: TGTGCCAGCAGCAAAGGGACTAGCGGGAGATTCACAGATACGCAGTATTTT. Translation: CASSKGTSGRFTDTQYF.

In this sample, this clonotype turned up a few times. CDR3 bases: TGCGCCAGCAGCAGGGATGGTGGTCGCCAGCCCCAGCATTTT. This codes for CASSRDGGRQPQHF. The genes are TRBV5-1 and TRBJ1-5; D remains unclear. V dropped 4 bases and J dropped 7 bases, with 15 bases sitting between them. Germline CDR1 is SGHRS and CDR2 is YFSETQ. CDR3 size: 14 residues.

This clonotype has only a few counts. This rearrangement joins TRBV20-1 to TRBJ1-1; D is unresolved. The CDR3 spans 12 residues. Germline V CDR1 and CDR2: DFQATT, SNEGSKA (reference sequence). The ends were cut back, 6 bases at V and 10 bases at J, with 18 bases in the middle. CDR3 sequence: CSAQLLLVRAFF. CDR3 coding DNA: TGCAGTGCCCAACTCCTCTTGGTTCGAGCTTTCTTT.

This clonotype has just a few counts. The chain recombines TRBV4-3 with TRBJ2-2; perhaps D is TRBD1 or TRBD2 (5 bases each). CDR3 length: 16 residues. With 0 bases removed from V and 2 bases from J, the gap between germline ends came to 10 bases. Germline assignment: CDR1 LGHNA and CDR2 YSLEER. CDR3 residues: CASSQDHGANTGELFF. The CDR3 DNA reads as TGCGCCAGCAGCCAAGACCACGGGGCAAACACCGGGGAGCTGTTTTTT.

This clonotype was detected only a few times. This sequence joins TRBV4-3 and TRBJ1-6; D is unclear. V shed 4 bases and J shed 0 bases, with 10 bases lying between them. The germline V gene encodes CDR1 LGHNA and CDR2 YSLEER. The length of the CDR3 is 16 residues. CDR3 sequence reads: CASSLAVSSYNSPLHF. The CDR3 region has the DNA TGCGCCAGCAGCCTGGCCGTGAGCTCCTATAATTCACCCCTCCACTTT.

V usage is TRBV5-6 and J usage is TRBJ2-7; possibly TRBD2 for D (5 bases). Trimming took 7 bases from V and 0 from J, leaving 14 bases between them. The CDR3 is 14 residues long. Germline assignment: CDR1 SGHDT and CDR2 YYEEEE. The CDR3 nucleotides are TGTGCCAGCGGCTCCGGGATACTCTCCTACGAGCAGTACTTC. Its translation: CASGSGILSYEQYF.

This clonotype has only a few counts. This rearrangement joins TRBV20-1 to TRBJ2-5, with 7 positions matching TRBD2. The germline gives CDR1 DFQATT, CDR2 SNEGSKA (reference sequence). The CDR3 runs to 13 residues. The J segment lost 0 bases and the V segment lost 6 bases, leaving 4 bases of the junction unmatched. The CDR3 loop reads CSAPGGNQETQYF. The CDR3 region has the DNA TGCAGTGCACCCGGGGGGAACCAAGAGACCCAGTACTTC.

Only a few counts were recorded for this clonotype. The rearrangement links TRBV6-5 to TRBJ2-7; the D gene is possibly TRBD1 (6 bases). The CDR3 has 14 residues. Germline CDR1 and CDR2: MNHEY and SVGAGI. Trimming removed 4 bases at V and 3 bases at J, with 13 bases between. CDR3 DNA sequence: TGTGCCAGCAGTTTACAGGGTGGCGGCTACGAGCAGTACTTC. Residues: CASSLQGGGYEQYF.

The chain couples TRBV19 to TRBJ2-1; a possible D gene is TRBD2 (5 bases). V was trimmed by 6 bases and J by 8 bases, leaving 20 bases between them. CDR1 and CDR2 from the germline V gene are LNHDA and SQIVND (reference sequence). The CDR3 extends over 15 amino acids. For the CDR3, the DNA is TGTGCCAGTAGCCCCAAGAAGGGAGTTGGCGATGAGCAGTTCTTC. Translated, it gives CASSPKKGVGDEQFF. Variable domain in full (rest from reference TRBV19 and TRBJ2-1): DGGITQSPKYLFRKEGQNVTLSCEQNLNHDAMYWYRQDPGQGLRLIYYSQIVNDFQKGDIAEGYSVSREKKESFPLTVTSAQKNPTAFYLCASSPKKGVGDEQFFGPGTRLTVL.

The genes are TRBV4-2 and TRBJ2-3; a possible D gene is TRBD2 (6 bases). CDR1 and CDR2 from the germline V gene are LGHNA and YNFKEQ. CDR3 length equals 15 residues. Trimming shortened V by 1 base and J by 7 bases, and 15 bases separated the two germline ends. CDR3 sequence: CASSQVYSSDYTQYF. CDR3 nucleotide sequence: TGTGCCAGCAGCCAAGTTTATTCTAGCGACTATACGCAGTATTTT.

V is TRBV5-4 and J is TRBJ2-5; 7 bases are shared with TRBD1. Unmatched junction bases numbered 8, after V lost 4 bases and J lost 2 bases. Per germline, CDR1 SGHNT and CDR2 YYREEE (reference sequence). The CDR3 loop spans 15 amino acids. CDR3 nucleotides: TGTGCCAGCAGCCTAAATAAGGGGGCTCAAGAGACCCAGTACTTC. This encodes CASSLNKGAQETQYF.

In this sample, this clonotype turned up a few times. The chain is built from TRBV7-8 and TRBJ2-2; the match to TRBD2 covers 7 bases. The CDR3 loop spans 18 amino acids. Germline V gene data show CDR1 as SGHVS and CDR2 as FQNEAQ. Trimming at V came to 1 base and at J to 3 bases, leaving 11 bases not matched to a gene. CDR3 sequence (DNA): TGTGCCAGCAGCTTAGGGCGCCCCAGCGGGATTTACACCGGGGAGCTGTTTTTT. It encodes CASSLGRPSGIYTGELFF.